These T cell receptor beta chains were read from a single sample in a study of blood T cell repertoires in COVID-19. Generated by immunoSEQ multiplex PCR, the TCRdb table keeps only in-frame clones and is missing some. The sample has 250,000 to 300,000 clones, nearly 90% seen once. Sequences were obtained from PBMCs or T cells enriched from blood (not recorded which). These receptors all come from a woman younger than 45 who had recovered from COVID-19. The CDR3 runs from the conserved cysteine through the conserved F or W. The D gene is left open where the match is weak. Size tells how often a clone was seen (once, few, many) or the class of an expanded clone, and some rows leave it out.

cdr3_aa,cdr3_nt,j_call,v_call,d_call,clone_size
CASSLGGRGRTNYGYTF,TGTGCCAGCAGCTTGGGGGGGCGAGGACGGACTAACTATGGCTACACCTTC,TRBJ1-2,TRBV5-4,NA,NA
CASSLLAGGSVGELFF,TGCGCCAGCAGCCTACTAGCGGGAGGTTCTGTCGGGGAGCTGTTTTTT,TRBJ2-2,TRBV4-1,TRBD2,NA
CASSVTGEDYYEQYF,TGTGCCAGCAGCGTGACAGGGGAGGACTACTACGAGCAGTACTTC,TRBJ2-7,TRBV5-5,TRBD1,NA
CASSQVDRGNYGYTF,TGCGCCAGCAGCCAAGTTGACAGGGGGAACTATGGCTACACCTTC,TRBJ1-2,TRBV4-1,TRBD1,NA
CASRSMGGAEGYTF,TGCGCCAGCAGATCAATGGGGGGGGCTGAGGGCTACACCTTC,TRBJ1-2,TRBV4-1,NA,NA
CAISESRGSDQPQHF,TGTGCCATCAGTGAGTCGAGGGGGTCGGATCAGCCCCAGCATTTT,TRBJ1-5,TRBV10-3,NA,NA
CAAKSTGGQEKLFF,TGTGCCGCGAAGTCCACAGGGGGCCAGGAAAAACTGTTTTTT,TRBJ1-4,TRBV28,TRBD1,NA
CASSLGRQSNTEAFF,TGTGCCAGCAGCTTAGGGCGACAGAGCAACACTGAAGCTTTCTTT,TRBJ1-1,TRBV11-2,NA,NA
CASSLRGESYEQYF,TGTGCCAGCAGCTTACGGGGGGAGAGCTACGAGCAGTACTTC,TRBJ2-7,TRBV7-6,TRBD2,NA
CASSVNQGYNSPLHF,TGTGCCAGCAGCGTAAACCAGGGGTATAATTCACCCCTCCACTTT,TRBJ1-6,TRBV9,NA,NA
CASWEGNYGYTF,TGTGCCAGCTGGGAGGGGAACTATGGCTACACCTTC,TRBJ1-2,TRBV2,NA,NA
CASGFREDSPLHF,TGTGCCAGTGGATTTCGTGAGGATTCACCCCTCCACTTT,TRBJ1-6,TRBV19,NA,NA
CASSLPREGQGRGEYF,TGCGCCAGCAGCCTCCCCCGGGAGGGACAGGGCCGAGGGGAGTACTTC,TRBJ2-7,TRBV5-1,NA,NA
CASGGTGGYGYTF,TGTGCCAGCGGGGGGACAGGGGGCTATGGCTACACCTTC,TRBJ1-2,TRBV6-5,TRBD1,NA
CALDARDRGLRSEKLFF,TGCGCTCTCGATGCCCGGGACAGGGGGCTTCGGAGTGAAAAACTGTTTTTT,TRBJ1-4,TRBV10-1,TRBD1,NA
CASSLGDSYGYTF,TGTGCCAGCAGCTTAGGGGACTCCTATGGCTACACCTTC,TRBJ1-2,TRBV7-8,NA,NA
CASSEARGSYNEQFF,TGTGCCAGCAGTGAAGCTCGCGGGAGCTACAATGAGCAGTTCTTC,TRBJ2-1,TRBV2,TRBD2,NA
CASSLGGQGSNSPLHF,TGTGCCAGCAGCTTAGGGGGACAGGGCTCCAATTCACCCCTCCACTTT,TRBJ1-6,TRBV11-2,TRBD1,NA
CASSLAPLSEAFF,TGCGCCAGCAGCTTGGCCCCCCTTTCTGAAGCTTTCTTT,TRBJ1-1,TRBV5-1,NA,NA
CASSELAGVFNEQFF,TGTGCCAGTAGTGAGTTAGCGGGAGTTTTCAATGAGCAGTTCTTC,TRBJ2-1,TRBV19,TRBD2,NA
CASSLWGPGQGNGYTF,TGTGCCAGCAGTTTATGGGGCCCGGGGCAGGGGAACGGCTACACCTTC,TRBJ1-2,TRBV28,NA,once
CASSHGGLYTF,TGTGCCAGCAGCCACGGAGGGCTGTACACCTTC,TRBJ1-2,TRBV14,NA,NA
CAWTVQETQYF,TGTGCCTGGACAGTCCAAGAGACCCAGTACTTC,TRBJ2-5,TRBV30,NA,NA
CATSREIGTYSGYTF,TGTGCCACCAGCAGGGAGATCGGGACTTACTCGGGCTACACCTTC,TRBJ1-2,TRBV15,NA,NA
CASSPPDRDNEQFF,TGTGCCAGCAGCCCGCCGGACAGGGACAATGAGCAGTTCTTC,TRBJ2-1,TRBV5-4,TRBD1,NA
CASSTHRGPQGSPLHF,TGTGCCAGTAGTACACACAGGGGGCCTCAGGGTTCACCCCTCCACTTT,TRBJ1-6,TRBV19,TRBD1,NA
CASSRPGTGDGNYGYTF,TGTGCCAGCAGTCGTCCCGGGACAGGGGACGGTAACTATGGCTACACCTTC,TRBJ1-2,TRBV2,TRBD1,few
CSVAAGGFTDTQYF,TGCAGCGTTGCAGCGGGGGGGTTCACAGATACGCAGTATTTT,TRBJ2-3,TRBV29-1,TRBD2,NA
CASSGEQGEQAKNIQYF,TGTGCCAGCAGCGGGGAACAGGGGGAGCAGGCCAAAAACATTCAGTACTTC,TRBJ2-4,TRBV9,TRBD1,NA
CASSFDSSGELFF,TGTGCCAGCAGCTTCGACAGTTCCGGCGAGCTGTTTTTT,TRBJ2-2,TRBV11-3,NA,NA
CASSQVSSGHGELFF,TGTGCCAGCAGCCAAGTTTCTAGCGGCCACGGGGAGCTGTTTTTT,TRBJ2-2,TRBV3-1/TRBV3-2,TRBD2,NA
CASGMYRGSLQETQYF,TGTGCTAGTGGGATGTACAGGGGGAGTCTCCAAGAGACCCAGTACTTC,TRBJ2-5,TRBV12-5,TRBD1,NA
CASTTTPAGARGYTF,TGTGCCAGCACAACCACCCCCGCAGGGGCCCGCGGCTACACCTTC,TRBJ1-2,TRBV18,NA,NA
CASSTIGGSSYEQYF,TGTGCCAGCAGCACCATTGGCGGGAGCTCCTACGAGCAGTACTTC,TRBJ2-7,TRBV7-3,TRBD2,few
CASSLEDTQYF,TGTGCCAGCAGTTTGGAGGATACGCAGTATTTT,TRBJ2-3,TRBV28,NA,NA
CASSQALNEKLFF,TGCGCCAGCAGCCAGGCTCTTAATGAAAAACTGTTTTTT,TRBJ1-4,TRBV4-1,NA,NA
CASSEPWTGGRNGYTF,TGCGCCAGCAGTGAGCCTTGGACAGGGGGTAGGAATGGCTACACCTTC,TRBJ1-2,TRBV10-2,TRBD1,NA
CASSRDTGNYGYTF,TGCGCCAGCAGCAGGGACACCGGTAACTATGGCTACACCTTC,TRBJ1-2,TRBV5-1,NA,NA
CASSFTTGGGTEAFF,TGTGCCAGCAGCTTTACTACAGGGGGCGGCACTGAAGCTTTCTTT,TRBJ1-1,TRBV7-9,TRBD1,NA
CASSLFGGNTEAFF,TGTGCCAGCAGTTTATTCGGGGGGAACACTGAAGCTTTCTTT,TRBJ1-1,TRBV28,NA,NA
CASSSGQETQYF,TGTGCCAGCAGCTCCGGCCAAGAGACCCAGTACTTC,TRBJ2-5,TRBV13,NA,NA
CASSGETGGNSPLHF,TGTGCCAGCAGTGGGGAGACAGGGGGAAATTCACCCCTCCACTTT,TRBJ1-6,TRBV2,TRBD1,NA
CASSMPTTGVDTQYF,TGTGCCAGCAGCATGCCGACGACAGGGGTAGATACGCAGTATTTT,TRBJ2-3,TRBV27,TRBD1,NA
CSAGGVGEKLFF,TGCAGCGCAGGAGGGGTGGGTGAAAAACTGTTTTTT,TRBJ1-4,TRBV29-1,NA,NA
CASSIFRDTEAFF,TGTGCCAGTAGTATTTTTCGGGACACTGAAGCTTTCTTT,TRBJ1-1,TRBV19,NA,NA
CASSLVGGLSYGYTF,TGTGCCAGCAGCTTGGTCGGGGGACTTAGCTATGGCTACACCTTC,TRBJ1-2,TRBV5-4,NA,NA
CASSHLPGQALNEKLFF,TGCGCCAGCAGCCACCTACCGGGACAGGCGCTAAATGAAAAACTGTTTTTT,TRBJ1-4,TRBV4-1,TRBD1,NA
CASSSSGPRVGETQYF,TGCGCCAGCAGCTCGTCCGGGCCCAGGGTGGGGGAGACCCAGTACTTC,TRBJ2-5,TRBV5-1,NA,NA
CASSTGGADTQYF,TGTGCCAGCAGCACAGGGGGCGCAGATACGCAGTATTTT,TRBJ2-3,TRBV13,TRBD1,NA
CASSLNGAGGYEQYF,TGTGCCAGCAGCCTAAACGGAGCGGGGGGATACGAGCAGTACTTC,TRBJ2-7,TRBV7-9,TRBD2,NA
CASSSDRGQNTEAFF,TGTGCCAGCAGTTCCGACAGGGGGCAGAACACTGAAGCTTTCTTT,TRBJ1-1,TRBV6-5,TRBD1,NA
CATRLAGGGDTQYF,TGCGCCACACGACTAGCGGGGGGCGGGGATACGCAGTATTTT,TRBJ2-3,TRBV5-1,TRBD2,few
CASSPAEYGYTF,TGTGCCAGCTCACCGGCGGAATATGGCTACACCTTC,TRBJ1-2,TRBV18,NA,few